The sequence of this TCR beta chain was determined in a study of shared clonotypes between healthy human individuals. Only in-frame clones appear in the TCRdb table, and some are missing; sequencing was by immunoSEQ multiplex PCR. This table has a few million clones, approximately 96% appearing once. In germline, CDR1 is SGHVS, CDR2 FQNEAQ. The CDR3 sequence is 11 residues long. Trimming took off 5 bases at V and 2 bases at J, with 3 bases between the two ends. The V call is TRBV7-8, the J call TRBJ2-5; D is unresolved. Sequenced: naive CD4+ T cells sorted from blood. As for subset: CD45RA+ positively selected. The sequence was collected from a man aged 18 to 35 in good health. CDR3 sequence: CASSHQETQYF. CDR3 coding DNA: TGTGCCAGCAGCCATCAAGAGACCCAGTACTTC. Variable domain in full (rest from reference TRBV7-8 and TRBJ2-5): GAGVSQSPRYKVAKRGQDVALRCDPISGHVSLFWYQQALGQGPEFLTYFQNEAQLDKSGLPSDRFFAERPEGSVSTLKIQRTQQEDSAVYLCASSHQETQYFGPGTRLLVL.